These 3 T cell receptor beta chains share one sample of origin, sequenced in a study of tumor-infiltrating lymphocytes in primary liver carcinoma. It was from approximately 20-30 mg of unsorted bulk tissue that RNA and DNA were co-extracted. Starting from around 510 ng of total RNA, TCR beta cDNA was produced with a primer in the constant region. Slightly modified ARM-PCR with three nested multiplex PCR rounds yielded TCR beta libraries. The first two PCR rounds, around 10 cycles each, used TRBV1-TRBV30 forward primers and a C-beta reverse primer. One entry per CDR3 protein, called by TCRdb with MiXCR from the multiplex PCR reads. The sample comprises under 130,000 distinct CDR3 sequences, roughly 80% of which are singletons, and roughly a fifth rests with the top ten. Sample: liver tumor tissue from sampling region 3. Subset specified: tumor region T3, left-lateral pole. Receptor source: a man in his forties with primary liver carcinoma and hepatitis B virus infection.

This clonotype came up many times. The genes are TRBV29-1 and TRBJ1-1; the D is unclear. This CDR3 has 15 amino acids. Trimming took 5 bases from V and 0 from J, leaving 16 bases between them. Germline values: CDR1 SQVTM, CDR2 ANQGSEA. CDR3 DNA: TGCAGCGTTAATTCGGGGTGGGGTATGAACACTGAAGCTTTCTTT. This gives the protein CSVNSGWGMNTEAFF.

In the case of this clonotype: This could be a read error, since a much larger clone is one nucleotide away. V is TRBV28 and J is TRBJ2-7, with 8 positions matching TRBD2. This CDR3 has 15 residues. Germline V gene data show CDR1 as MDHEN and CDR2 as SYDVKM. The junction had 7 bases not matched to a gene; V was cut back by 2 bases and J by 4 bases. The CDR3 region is CASSLRGGGRYEQYF. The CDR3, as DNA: TGTGCCAGCAGTTTAAGAGGTGGCGGGAGGTACGAGCAGTACTTC.

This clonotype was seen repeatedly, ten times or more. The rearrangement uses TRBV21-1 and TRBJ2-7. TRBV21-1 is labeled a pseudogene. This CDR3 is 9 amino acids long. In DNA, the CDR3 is TGTGCCAGGGAAGGCGAGCAGTACTTC. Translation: CAREGEQYF.